Below, one T cell receptor (beta chain) is given with its context. Only a few counts were recorded for this clone. Its recognized antigen is unknown. Base qualities were left out, and no much larger clone turns up one base away. The sample carries other DNA sequences with the same CDR3. The data derive from a study of blood T cell repertoires in COVID-19 (dated by TCRdb to about 2020). For the wider study: Collaborator samples came from the United States, Italy and Spain and covered acute and convalescent phases of COVID-19. The prospective study material was composed of cDNA or gDNA derived from T cells, B-cell-depleted T cells, or PBMCs. The dataset comprised deeply sampled blood TCRbeta repertoires from subjects exposed to, actively infected with, or recovered from COVID-19. The repertoires were made available in a free public database intended to serve as a resource for research on the immune response to SARS-CoV-2. Samples came from the ongoing ImmuneRACE study (first 160 participants) plus 1,254 subjects from 6 global collaborators. A de-identified subject ID, COVID-19 status, age in years and sex were almost always included in the sample metadata. HLA class I and class II types, where available, came from metadata supplied by the sample provider rather than from assay-based typing.

TCRbeta CDR3 regions were amplified from genomic DNA using the immunoSEQ Assay, a bias-controlled multiplex PCR. Concerning the study's data processing: Within the assay, amplification of reference gene primers was used to estimate how many nucleated cells each sample contained. Sequence reads were collapsed and filtered to measure the absolute abundance of every unique TCRbeta CDR3 rearrangement. For each sample, productive Simpson clonality was calculated as the square root of Simpson's diversity index across productive rearrangements. Not all clones reach the TCRdb copy of this immuneACCESS table, which keeps in-frame sequences only. Checked studies attribute under half of the gap to unresolved V genes and leave the rest unexplained. V and J calls and clone size are given by that table; D and trimming were obtained from the DNA. Present in this sample are about 160,000 clones, 80% to 90% of which were seen just once. The top ten clones comprise 3.9% of the sample.

Paper-wide results and their limitations: The amount of clinical and demographic metadata varied by source and participant and was provided uncurated.

Germline trimming amounts to 2 bases on V and 2 bases on J, with 2 as the count of junction bases outside the gene matches. In the germline V gene, CDR1 corresponds to SGHRS and CDR2 to YFSETQ. The CDR3 has 15 amino acids, counting the end cysteine and phenylalanine. CDR3 DNA is the only sequence kept; it has 45 bases, read in frame from the first base. Samples from volunteer blood donors who had recovered from COVID-19 were contributed by a second Seattle source. Collaborating institutions collected whole blood in K2EDTA tubes following their own protocols. Collaborator samples were shipped for TCRbeta analysis as frozen whole blood, isolated PBMCs, or DNA extracted from either sample type.

The origin of this receptor is a woman aged 55-70 years who had recovered from COVID-19. The sequence links TRBV5-1 to TRBJ2-2; 8 of the junction bases match TRBD2. Input material: peripheral blood. The CDR3 in this case is CASSLAGANTGELFF. The base sequence is TGCGCCAGCAGCTTAGCGGGGGCAAACACCGGGGAGCTGTTTTTT.